This T cell receptor beta chain was recorded in a study of cytomegalovirus exposure and HLA in healthy donors. Study information: Within the Caucasian-associated ancestry cluster were roughly 79% of the approximately 400 genotyped donors. Study-level points and caveats: Among TCR beta chains, those listed as cytomegalovirus-associated numbered around 180.

For this clone: Its cognate antigen is unknown.

It was with 60 Vbeta and 13 Jbeta primers that the PCR ran. Sequencing used immunoSEQ multiplex PCR; TCRdb keeps in-frame clones, though not all of them. The sample has 120,000 or so clones, around 80% seen once. The germline V gene has CDR1 ENHRY and CDR2 SYGVKD. V lost 4 bases to trimming and J lost 9 bases, with 13 bases between them. The CDR3 runs to 12 residues. The TCR comes from a woman aged 60-70 years in good health and CMV-seropositive. V is TRBV10-3 and J is TRBJ2-7; D possibly corresponds to TRBD1 (6 bases). Input material: PBMCs. CDR3 sequence reads: CAISGPGRGQYF. In nucleotides, the CDR3 is TGTGCCATCAGTGGGCCGGGCAGGGGGCAGTACTTC.